A single sample gave rise to the 18 T cell receptor beta chains below, sequenced in a study of tumor-infiltrating lymphocytes in primary liver carcinoma. The template, roughly 550 ng total RNA, yielded TCR beta cDNA made with a constant-region primer. Construction of TCR beta libraries relied on three successive nested multiplex PCR rounds employing slightly modified ARM-PCR. Running roughly 10 cycles apiece, the first two PCR rounds relied on TRBV1-TRBV30 forward primers together with a C-beta reverse primer. TCRdb re-derived calls from the multiplex PCR reads in MiXCR, one entry per CDR3 protein. The table includes 110,000 or so distinct CDR3 sequences, approximately 82% detected once. Bulk tissue was left unsorted, and RNA and DNA were co-extracted from about 21-30 mg of it. Sequenced: liver tumor tissue from sampling region 3. This sample's subset: tumor region T3, left-lateral pole. The origin of the receptors is a man between 40 and 49 years old with primary liver carcinoma and hepatitis B virus infection.

A remark on this clonotype: Mismatch with germline at one junction end may stem from a read error. The rearrangement joins TRBV6-1 to TRBJ1-2; D not certain. CDR3 length: 13 amino acids. Germline values: CDR1 MNHNS, CDR2 SASEGT. The DNA of the CDR3 is TGTGTCAGCCTTTCGGTCGTAGACTATGGCTACACCTTC. This gives the protein CVSLSVVDYGYTF.

This clonotype was detected only a few times. The chain links TRBV5-4 to TRBJ2-1; D remains ambiguous. Germline CDR1 is SGHNT and CDR2 is YYREEE (reference sequence). The CDR3 length is 11 residues. V was shortened by 8 bases and J by 0 bases, with 3 bases between the two germline ends. The DNA of the CDR3 is TGTGCCAGTGGCTCCTACAATGAGCAGTTCTTC. This gives the protein CASGSYNEQFF.

Turning to this clonotype: Germline is not matched at one junction end, which may reflect a read error. As DNA, the CDR3 is TGTCGCAGCAGCTTACAATCTGGATTTCCTGTCTTC. Protein sequence: CRSSLQSGFPVF. J is TRBJ1-2 and V is TRBV7-3; D is uncertain. Germline V lookup: CDR1 SGHTA, CDR2 FQGTGA. This CDR3 contains 12 residues. The whole variable domain, filled in from reference TRBV7-3 and TRBJ1-2, reads GAGVSQTPSNKVTEKGKYVELRCDPISGHTALYWYRQSLGQGPEFLIYFQGTGAADDSGLPNDRFFAVRPEGSVSTLKIQRTERGDSAVYLCRSSLQSGFPVFGSGTRLTVV.

To note about this clonotype: Germline is not matched at one junction end, which may reflect a read error. The chain joins TRBV6-6 to TRBJ1-1, with TRBD1 as a possible D gene (6 bases). The CDR3 totals 15 residues. Per germline, CDR1 MNHNY and CDR2 SVGAGI (reference sequence). This chain's CDR3 is CASRIPSARDTEAFF. The DNA of the CDR3 is TGTGCCAGCAGGATTCCGTCGGCGCGGGACACTGAAGCCTTCTTT.

Notes on this clonotype: The junction departs from germline at one end; a sequencing error may be responsible. This chain joins TRBV11-1 and TRBJ2-4; D uncertain. Looked up from germline, CDR1 is SGHAT and CDR2 is FQDESV (reference sequence). The CDR3 has 17 residues. The CDR3: CASSFPETNGTKNIQYF. The CDR3 nucleotides are TGTGCCAGTAGCTTTCCCGAGACCAATGGGACCAAAAACATTCAGTACTTC. Together with reference TRBV11-1 and TRBJ2-4, the CDR3 gives the full variable domain: EAEVAQSPRYKITEKSQAVAFWCDPISGHATLYWYRQILGQGPELLVQFQDESVVDDSQLPKDRFSAERLKGVDSTLKIQPAELGDSAMYLCASSFPETNGTKNIQYFGAGTRLSVL.

Points on this clonotype: At one of its ends the junction is not consistent with the germline gene, which may arise from a read error. V is TRBV6-6 and J is TRBJ1-2; D not resolved. Germline V gives CDR1 MNHNY, CDR2 SVGAGI (reference sequence). The CDR3 sequence is 16 residues long. The chain's CDR3 is CTSSEDPAGGVYGYTF. The CDR3 nucleotides are TGTACCAGCAGCGAAGATCCGGCCGGAGGAGTATATGGCTACACCTTC.

This clonotype was seen a handful of times. With a much larger clone just one base away, this may be a read error. The chain joins TRBV5-1 to TRBJ2-3; tentatively, D is TRBD2 (5 bases). The CDR3 totals 15 residues. The germline V and J ends were trimmed by 6 bases and 2 bases, with 16 bases remaining between them. Germline loops: CDR1 SGHRS, CDR2 YFSETQ. CDR3 nucleotides: TGCGCCAGCACCCCAGCGGACCCTAACACAGATACGCAGTATTTT. This encodes CASTPADPNTDTQYF.

Details on this clonotype: This may come from a read error, since a much larger clone is one base off. The genes are TRBV2 and TRBJ2-5; TRBD1 or TRBD2 may be the D gene (7 bases each). The CDR3 is 12 amino acids. The V gene's germline CDR1 is SNHLY and CDR2 FYNNEI. The CDR3 sequence is CASATGRETHYF. In DNA form, the CDR3 reads TGTGCCAGCGCGACAGGGAGGGAGACCCACTACTTC. The variable domain in full, completed from reference TRBV2 and TRBJ2-5, reads EPEVTQTPSHQVTQMGQEVILRCVPISNHLYFYWYRQILGQKVEFLVSFYNNEISEKSEIFDDQFSVERPDGSNFTLKIRSTKLEDSAMYFCASATGRETHYFGPGTRLLVL.

The rearrangement links TRBV4-2 to TRBJ2-7, with D unresolved. Trimming shortened V by 4 bases and J by 2 bases, and 15 bases separated the two germline ends. The CDR3 is made up of 15 amino acids. Germline-derived CDR1 and CDR2 are LGHNA and YNFKEQ. This CDR3 reads CASSRAWTATYEQYF. The CDR3 DNA reads as TGTGCCAGCAGCCGGGCCTGGACGGCAACCTACGAGCAGTACTTC.

Of note for this clonotype: At one of its ends the junction is not consistent with the germline gene, which may arise from a read error. The chain has TRBV29-1 and TRBJ2-5; the D gene could be TRBD1 or TRBD2 (5 bases each). Germline CDR1 SQVTM, CDR2 ANQGSEA. The CDR3 totals 11 residues. The CDR3, as DNA: TGCAGCGTGGGACGGATAGAGACCCAGCACTTC. Translation: CSVGRIETQHF.

Remarks on this clonotype: Mismatch with germline at one junction end may stem from a read error. CDR3: CASSSRDSNTEALF. The CDR3 coding sequence is TGTGCCAGCAGTTCAAGGGATTCGAACACTGAAGCTTTATTT. The chain combines TRBV12-3 or TRBV12-4 with TRBJ1-1; D is unclear. This CDR3 has 14 residues.

As concerns this clonotype: Given a much more abundant clone one base away, this may be a read error. The V gene is TRBV24-1, the J gene TRBJ2-1; D gene ambiguous. The CDR3 has 15 amino acids. In germline, CDR1 is KGHDR, CDR2 SFDVKD. CDR3 loop: CATSDFGRNYIEQFF. The CDR3, as DNA: TGTGCCACCAGTGATTTCGGCAGGAACTACATTGAGCAGTTCTTC.

With regard to this clonotype: Relative to the germline gene, one junction end is altered; a read error may explain this. The CDR3 sequence is CACSPVNRNSNQPQHF. The DNA of the CDR3 is TGTGCCTGCAGCCCCGTGAACAGAAATAGCAATCAGCCCCAGCATTTT. The rearrangement joins TRBV6-1 to TRBJ1-5, with unresolved D. Germline V gene data show CDR1 as MNHNS and CDR2 as SASEGT. CDR3 length equals 16 residues.

On this clonotype: Given a much more abundant clone one base away, this may be a read error. The rearrangement links TRBV24-1 to TRBJ2-1; no reliable D call. This CDR3 region has 16 residues. Trimming removed 4 bases from V and 3 bases from J, with 15 bases in between. Germline V gene lookup returns CDR1 KGHDR and CDR2 SFDVKD. The DNA for the CDR3 is TGTGCCACCAGTGACGCCGCGGCAGACAACTACAATGAGCAGTTCTTC. Translating gives CATSDAAADNYNEQFF.

In its sample, this clonotype is medium-sized. The V call is TRBV11-2, the J call TRBJ2-1, with a tentative D call TRBD2 (6 bases). There are 15 residues in the CDR3. Germline V gene lookup returns CDR1 SGHAT and CDR2 FQNNGV. The V end lost 1 base, the J end lost 8 bases, and 15 bases lay between the germline ends. The CDR3, as DNA: TGTGCCAGCAGCTTAGGGTCCGGTGGGGGGTATGAGCAGTTCTTC. This codes for CASSLGSGGGYEQFF.

In this sample, this clonotype turned up once. Mismatch with germline at one junction end may stem from a read error. V gene TRBV4-1 combines with J gene TRBJ2-1; TRBD2 matches at 10 bases. Germline lookup yields CDR1 MGHRA and CDR2 YSYEKL. The CDR3 is 16 amino acids. The CDR3: CASRQELTSGQSKQFF. CDR3 bases: TGCGCCAGCAGACAAGAGCTGACTAGCGGGCAAAGTAAGCAGTTCTTC.

This clonotype was counted only a few times. Germline and junction disagree at one end, which may indicate a read error. V usage is TRBV6-5 and J usage is TRBJ2-7; possibly TRBD1 for D (6 bases). Germline-derived CDR1 and CDR2 are MNHEY and SVGAGI. CDR3 size: 16 residues. The CDR3 spells CVSSYGGRGHTYEQYF. DNA for the CDR3: TGTGTCAGCAGTTACGGAGGCAGGGGACACACCTACGAGCAGTACTTC.

This rearrangement joins TRBV4-2 to TRBJ2-1; 8 bases agree with TRBD1. CDR1 and CDR2 from the germline V gene are LGHNA and YNFKEQ. The trim removed 7 bases at V and 6 bases at J, leaving 14 bases unmatched. The CDR3 runs to 16 residues. The CDR3 here is CASNRWTGSGLNEQFF. The CDR3 nucleotides are TGTGCCAGCAACCGATGGACAGGGTCAGGTCTCAATGAGCAGTTCTTC.